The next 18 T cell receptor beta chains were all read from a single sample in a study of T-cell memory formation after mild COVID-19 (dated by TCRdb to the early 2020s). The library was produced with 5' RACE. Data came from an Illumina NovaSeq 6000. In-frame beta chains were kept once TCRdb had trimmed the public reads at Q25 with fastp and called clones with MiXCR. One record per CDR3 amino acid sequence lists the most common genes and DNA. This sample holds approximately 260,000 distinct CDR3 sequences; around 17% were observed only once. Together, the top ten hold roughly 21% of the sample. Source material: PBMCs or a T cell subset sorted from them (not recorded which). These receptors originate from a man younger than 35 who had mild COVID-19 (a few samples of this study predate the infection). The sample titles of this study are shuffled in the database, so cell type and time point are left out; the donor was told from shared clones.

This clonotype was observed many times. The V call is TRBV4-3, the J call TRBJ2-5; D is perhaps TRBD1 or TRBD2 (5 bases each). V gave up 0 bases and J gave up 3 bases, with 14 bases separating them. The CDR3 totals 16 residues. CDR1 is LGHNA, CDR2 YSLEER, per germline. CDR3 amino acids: CASSQEARVREETQYF. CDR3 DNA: TGCGCCAGCAGCCAAGAAGCGAGGGTCAGGGAAGAGACCCAGTACTTC.

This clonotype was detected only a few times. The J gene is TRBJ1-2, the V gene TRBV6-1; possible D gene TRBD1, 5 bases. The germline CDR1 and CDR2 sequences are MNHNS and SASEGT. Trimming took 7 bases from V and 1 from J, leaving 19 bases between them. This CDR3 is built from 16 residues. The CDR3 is CASTLSRQNYNYGYTF. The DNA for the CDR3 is TGTGCCAGCACCCTTTCGAGACAGAATTATAACTATGGCTACACCTTC.

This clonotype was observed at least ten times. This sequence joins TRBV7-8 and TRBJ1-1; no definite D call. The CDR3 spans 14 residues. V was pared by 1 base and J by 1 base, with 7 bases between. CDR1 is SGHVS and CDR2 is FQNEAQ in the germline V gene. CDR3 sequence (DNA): TGTGCCAGCAGCTTAGTTCCGGGGAACACTGAAGCTTTCTTT. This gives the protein CASSLVPGNTEAFF.

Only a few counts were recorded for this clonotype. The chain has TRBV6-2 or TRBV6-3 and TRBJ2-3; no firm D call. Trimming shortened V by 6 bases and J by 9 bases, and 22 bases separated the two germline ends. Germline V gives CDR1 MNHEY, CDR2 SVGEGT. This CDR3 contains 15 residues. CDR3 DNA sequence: TGTGCCAGCAGCTCGGACGGAAAGAGGAGTGGGACGCAGTATTTT. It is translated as CASSSDGKRSGTQYF.

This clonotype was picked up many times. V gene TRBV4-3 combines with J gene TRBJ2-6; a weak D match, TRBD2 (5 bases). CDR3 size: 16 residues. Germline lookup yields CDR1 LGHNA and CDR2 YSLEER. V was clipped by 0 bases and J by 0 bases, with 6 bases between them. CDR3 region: CASSQEGSSGANVLTF. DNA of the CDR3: TGCGCCAGCAGCCAAGAAGGGAGCTCTGGGGCCAACGTCCTGACTTTC.

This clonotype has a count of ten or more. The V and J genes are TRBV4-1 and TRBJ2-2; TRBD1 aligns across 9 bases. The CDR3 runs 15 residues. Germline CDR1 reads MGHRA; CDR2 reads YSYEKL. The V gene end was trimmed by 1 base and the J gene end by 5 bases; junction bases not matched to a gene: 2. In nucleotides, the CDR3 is TGCGCCAGCAGCCAAGGGGACAGGGTGACCGGGGAGCTGTTTTTT. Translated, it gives CASSQGDRVTGELFF.

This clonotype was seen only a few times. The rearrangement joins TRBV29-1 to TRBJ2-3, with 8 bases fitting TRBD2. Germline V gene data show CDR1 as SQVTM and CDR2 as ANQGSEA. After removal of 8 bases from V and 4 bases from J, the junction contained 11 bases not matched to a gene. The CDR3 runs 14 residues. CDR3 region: CSLTGGAGADTQYF. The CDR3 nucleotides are TGCAGCCTCACGGGGGGGGCTGGTGCAGATACGCAGTATTTT.

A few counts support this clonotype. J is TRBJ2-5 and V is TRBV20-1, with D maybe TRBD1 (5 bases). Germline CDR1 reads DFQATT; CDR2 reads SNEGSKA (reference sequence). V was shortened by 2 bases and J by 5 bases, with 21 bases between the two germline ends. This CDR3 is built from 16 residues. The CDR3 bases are TGCAGTGCTAGACCCCTGGGGCTAATTGATGGGGAGACCCAGTACTTC. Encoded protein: CSARPLGLIDGETQYF.

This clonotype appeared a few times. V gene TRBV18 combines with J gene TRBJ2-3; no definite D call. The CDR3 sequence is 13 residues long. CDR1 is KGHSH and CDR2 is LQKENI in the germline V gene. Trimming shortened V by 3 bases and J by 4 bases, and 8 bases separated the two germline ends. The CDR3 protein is CASSPYTSDTQYF. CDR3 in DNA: TGTGCCAGCTCACCGTACACATCAGATACGCAGTATTTT. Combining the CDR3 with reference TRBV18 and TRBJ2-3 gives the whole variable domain NAGVMQNPRHLVRRRGQEARLRCSPMKGHSHVYWYRQLPEEGLKFMVYLQKENIIDESGMPKERFSAEFPKEGPSILRIQQVVRGDSAAYFCASSPYTSDTQYFGPGTRLTVL.

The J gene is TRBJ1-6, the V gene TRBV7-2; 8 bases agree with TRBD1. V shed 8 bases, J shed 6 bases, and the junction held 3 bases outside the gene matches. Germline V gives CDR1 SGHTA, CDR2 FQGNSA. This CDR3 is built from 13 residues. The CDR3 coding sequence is TGTGCCAGCGGGCAGGGGGCTAATTCACCCCTCCACTTT. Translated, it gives CASGQGANSPLHF.

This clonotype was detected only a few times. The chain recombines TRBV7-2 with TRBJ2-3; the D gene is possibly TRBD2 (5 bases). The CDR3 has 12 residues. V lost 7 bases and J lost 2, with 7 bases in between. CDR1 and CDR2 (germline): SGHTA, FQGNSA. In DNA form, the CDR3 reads TGTGCCAGCAACGGGATCACAGATACGCAGTATTTT. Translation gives CASNGITDTQYF.

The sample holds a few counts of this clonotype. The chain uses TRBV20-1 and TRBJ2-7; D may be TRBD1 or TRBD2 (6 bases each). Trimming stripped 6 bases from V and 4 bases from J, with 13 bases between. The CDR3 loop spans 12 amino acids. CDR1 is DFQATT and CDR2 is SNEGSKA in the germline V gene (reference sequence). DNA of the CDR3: TGCAGTGCATGGGGGGCTGAATACGAGCAGTACTTC. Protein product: CSAWGAEYEQYF.

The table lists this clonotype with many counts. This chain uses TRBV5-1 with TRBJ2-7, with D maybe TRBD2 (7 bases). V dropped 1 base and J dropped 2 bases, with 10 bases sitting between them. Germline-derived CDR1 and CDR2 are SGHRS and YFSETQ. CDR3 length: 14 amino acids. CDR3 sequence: CASSLSGGAYEQYF. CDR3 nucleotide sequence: TGCGCCAGCAGCTTGTCGGGGGGCGCCTACGAGCAGTACTTC.

The CDR3 DNA is TGCGCCAGCAGCTTGGGAATCATGAACACTGAAGCTTTCTTT. Residues: CASSLGIMNTEAFF. This chain uses TRBV5-1 with TRBJ1-1, with unresolved D. Germline assignment: CDR1 SGHRS and CDR2 YFSETQ. The CDR3 has 14 residues. Deletions cut 0 bases from V and 0 bases from J, with 6 bases between. The full variable domain, with the rest looked up from reference TRBV5-1 and TRBJ1-1, is KAGVTQTPRYLIKTRGQQVTLSCSPISGHRSVSWYQQTPGQGLQFLFEYFSETQRNKGNFPGRFSGRQFSNSRSEMNVSTLELGDSALYLCASSLGIMNTEAFFGQGTRLTVV.

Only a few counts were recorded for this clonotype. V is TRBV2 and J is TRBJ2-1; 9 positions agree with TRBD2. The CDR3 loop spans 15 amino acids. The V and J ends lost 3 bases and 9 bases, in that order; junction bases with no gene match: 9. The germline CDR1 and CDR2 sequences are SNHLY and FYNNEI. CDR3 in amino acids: CASSDTSAGGGEQFF. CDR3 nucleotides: TGTGCCAGCAGTGACACCTCAGCGGGGGGAGGTGAGCAGTTCTTC. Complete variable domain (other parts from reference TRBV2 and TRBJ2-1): EPEVTQTPSHQVTQMGQEVILRCVPISNHLYFYWYRQILGQKVEFLVSFYNNEISEKSEIFDDQFSVERPDGSNFTLKIRSTKLEDSAMYFCASSDTSAGGGEQFFGPGTRLTVL.

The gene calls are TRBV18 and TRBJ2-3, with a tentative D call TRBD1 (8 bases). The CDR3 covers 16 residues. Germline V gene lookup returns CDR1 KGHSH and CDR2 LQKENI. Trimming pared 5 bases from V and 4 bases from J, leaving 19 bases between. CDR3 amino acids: CASSSGTGGSADTQYF. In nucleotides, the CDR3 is TGTGCCAGCTCAAGCGGGACAGGCGGGTCCGCAGATACGCAGTATTTT. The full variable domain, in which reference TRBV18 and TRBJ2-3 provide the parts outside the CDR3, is NAGVMQNPRHLVRRRGQEARLRCSPMKGHSHVYWYRQLPEEGLKFMVYLQKENIIDESGMPKERFSAEFPKEGPSILRIQQVVRGDSAAYFCASSSGTGGSADTQYFGPGTRLTVL.

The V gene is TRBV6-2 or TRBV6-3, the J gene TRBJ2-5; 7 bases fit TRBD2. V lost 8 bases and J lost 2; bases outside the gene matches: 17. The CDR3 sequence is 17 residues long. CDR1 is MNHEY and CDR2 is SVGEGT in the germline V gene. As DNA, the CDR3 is TGTGCCAGCGGCCACCCTTGGCTAGCGGAGATTCAAGAGACCCAGTACTTC. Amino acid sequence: CASGHPWLAEIQETQYF.

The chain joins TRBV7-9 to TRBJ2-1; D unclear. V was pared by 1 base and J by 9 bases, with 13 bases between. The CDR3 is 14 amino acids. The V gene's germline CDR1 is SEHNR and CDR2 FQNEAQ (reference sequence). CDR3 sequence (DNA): TGTGCCAGCAGCTTAGGTCTAGTATTGGCTGAGCAGTTCTTC. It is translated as CASSLGLVLAEQFF.